The rows below give T cell receptor beta chains drawn from one sample of a study of control samples from healthy donors and cancer patients. Some clones are missing from TCRdb's copy, which holds only in-frame ones; the method was immunoSEQ multiplex PCR. The repertoire holds fewer than 500,000 clones, around 90% seen once, with over 5.5% in the top ten. Sequences were obtained from PBMCs. The origin of the receptors is a middle-aged man with head and neck cancer. The CDR3 runs from the conserved cysteine through the conserved F or W. The D gene is left open where the match is weak. A clone size is listed for some rows: how often the clone was seen (once, few, many), or a class if it is expanded.

TRBJ2-5	TRBV5-1	TRBD2	once	TGCGCCAGCAGCTTGGTAGTAGCGGGGCAAGAGACCCAGTACTTC	CASSLVVAGQETQYF
TRBJ2-7	TRBV5-1	TRBD1	-	TGCGCCAGCAGCTTGGTGGTGGGACAGGGCTACGAGCAGTACTTC	CASSLVVGQGYEQYF
TRBJ2-5	TRBV29-1	-	-	TGCAGCACATGGGCACCCTTCCAAGAGACCCAGTACTTC	CSTWAPFQETQYF
TRBJ1-1	TRBV5-1	TRBD1	few	TGCGCCAGCAGCTTGGAAAGACAGGGTTTGGGCACTGAAGCTTTCTTT	CASSLERQGLGTEAFF
TRBJ1-5	TRBV28	-	-	TGTGCCAGCATCCCTACTTGGCGAAGCAATCAGCCCCAGCATTTT	CASIPTWRSNQPQHF
TRBJ2-3	TRBV5-1	-	-	TGCGCCAGCAGCGTCTCTAGCGCCTTCCGGGATACGCAGTATTTT	CASSVSSAFRDTQYF
TRBJ2-7	TRBV4-2	-	-	TGTGCCAGCAGCCAATATGAGGCTCAGGAATCCTACGAGCAGTACTTC	CASSQYEAQESYEQYF
TRBJ1-1	TRBV3-1/TRBV3-2	TRBD1	-	TGTGCCAGCAGCCAACAGGGGGCGGACACTGAAGCTTTCTTT	CASSQQGADTEAFF
TRBJ2-7	TRBV7-2	-	once	TGTGCCAGCAGCTTAGTTCTCCGAGACGAGCAGTACTTC	CASSLVLRDEQYF
TRBJ1-2	TRBV28	-	once	TGTGCCAGCAGTCTCCTATCCTTAGGGGTTAACTATGGCTACACCTTC	CASSLLSLGVNYGYTF
TRBJ1-2	TRBV24-1	-	-	TGTGCCACCAGTGACTCAGGTTTTGGCTACACCTTC	CATSDSGFGYTF
TRBJ1-2	TRBV28	-	-	TGTGCCAGCAGTTTCGGGTGGACGGATGGCTACACCTTC	CASSFGWTDGYTF
TRBJ2-1	TRBV30	TRBD2	-	TGTGCCTGGACGGCGGGGGGGCCCTACAATGAGCAGTTCTTC	CAWTAGGPYNEQFF
TRBJ2-7	TRBV29-1	TRBD1	-	TGCAGCGTTCTCCGCTTACGGGACAGAGACTACGAGCAGTACTTC	CSVLRLRDRDYEQYF
TRBJ2-7	TRBV3-1/TRBV3-2	-	-	TGTGCCAGCAGCCAAGTTGGTTACGGGCCCTACGAGCAGTACTTC	CASSQVGYGPYEQYF
TRBJ2-1	TRBV28	TRBD2	few	TGTGCCAGCAGTTTGGGACTAGCGGGGCCCTACAATGAGCAGTTCTTC	CASSLGLAGPYNEQFF
TRBJ2-1	TRBV11-3	-	-	TGTGCCAGCAGCCGCGGGGGCCCCACCTACAATGAGCAGTTCTTC	CASSRGGPTYNEQFF
TRBJ1-1	TRBV28	-	-	TGTGCCAGCAGCCCGGGGTGGAACACTGAAGCTTTCTTT	CASSPGWNTEAFF
TRBJ1-3	TRBV20-1	TRBD1	-	TGCAGTGCTAGTAAGCCCCTAGGACAGGGAGGGATAAACACCATATATTTT	CSASKPLGQGGINTIYF
TRBJ1-5	TRBV12-3/TRBV12-4	-	-	TGTGCCAGCAGCTTGGGTTCAAATCAGCCCCAGCATTTT	CASSLGSNQPQHF
TRBJ1-1	TRBV6-5	-	-	TGTGCCAGCAGTATGGGACAACTGAACACTGAAGCTTTCTTT	CASSMGQLNTEAFF
TRBJ2-1	TRBV11-3	TRBD1	-	TGTGCCAGCAGCTTGCGACAGGGGGTGAGGGAAAGAGAGCAGTTCTTC	CASSLRQGVREREQFF
TRBJ1-1	TRBV27	-	once	TGTGCCAGCAGTATCCCTGGTCAGCGATACACTGAAGCTTTCTTT	CASSIPGQRYTEAFF
TRBJ1-5	TRBV7-2	-	once	TGTGCCAGCAGCCGGACGGTCGATCAGCCCCAGCATTTT	CASSRTVDQPQHF
TRBJ1-5	TRBV24-1	-	-	TGTGCCACCAGTGAAAGTTCGTCGGGGGTTGGAAGCAATCAGCCCCAGCATTTT	CATSESSSGVGSNQPQHF
TRBJ2-1	TRBV20-1	TRBD2	-	TGCAGTGCTAGTTTTCCAGCGGGAGGGTCCTACAATGAGCAGTTCTTC	CSASFPAGGSYNEQFF
TRBJ2-7	TRBV9	TRBD1	-	TGTGCCAGCAGCGGTGGCGCAGGGGGCCTCAACGAGCAGTACTTC	CASSGGAGGLNEQYF
TRBJ2-7	TRBV6-2/TRBV6-3	-	once	TGTGCCAGCAGTTTAGCCCACTACGAGCAGTACTTC	CASSLAHYEQYF
TRBJ2-3	TRBV5-1	-	once	TGCGCCAGCAGCCCCCTTGGGGGACGGGGGACAGATACGCAGTATTTT	CASSPLGGRGTDTQYF
TRBJ2-2	TRBV5-5	TRBD1	-	TGTGCCAGCAGCCCCCCGGGGGACAGGGATTTCACCGGGGAGCTGTTTTTT	CASSPPGDRDFTGELFF
TRBJ1-6	TRBV7-3	-	-	TGTGCCAGCAGTATGGGACCCGCAACTAATTCACCCCTCCACTTT	CASSMGPATNSPLHF
TRBJ1-1	TRBV7-9	TRBD1	-	TGTGCCAGCAGCTGGCTACCGGGACAGGGTCGGGCCACTGAAGCTTTCTTT	CASSWLPGQGRATEAFF
TRBJ1-1	TRBV9	-	-	TGTGCCAGCAGCGTAGTACAGCCGGGGGACACTGAAGCTTTCTTT	CASSVVQPGDTEAFF